Presented here are 27 T cell receptor beta chains from one specimen sequenced in a study of shared clonotypes between healthy human individuals. Some clones are missing from TCRdb's copy, which holds only in-frame ones; the method was immunoSEQ multiplex PCR. The sample consists of some 2,000,000 clones, approximately 96% of them appearing once. Sample: naive CD4+ T cells sorted from blood. Subset reported: CD45RA+ positively selected. The receptors here all came from a man between 18 and 29 years old in good health.

The chain recombines TRBV19 with TRBJ1-1; D is unclear. There are 14 residues in the CDR3. Trimming shortened V by 6 bases and J by 0 bases, and 11 bases separated the two germline ends. CDR1 and CDR2 (germline): LNHDA, SQIVND (reference sequence). CDR3 coding DNA: TGTGCCAGTAGCCAAGAGGTTCTGAACACTGAAGCTTTCTTT. As protein: CASSQEVLNTEAFF. The full variable domain, in which reference TRBV19 and TRBJ1-1 provide the parts outside the CDR3, is DGGITQSPKYLFRKEGQNVTLSCEQNLNHDAMYWYRQDPGQGLRLIYYSQIVNDFQKGDIAEGYSVSREKKESFPLTVTSAQKNPTAFYLCASSQEVLNTEAFFGQGTRLTVV.

CDR3 sequence: CASSLPTVTDTQYF. The CDR3 DNA reads as TGTGCCAGCAGCCTCCCGACCGTCACAGATACGCAGTATTTT. The chain has TRBV5-4 and TRBJ2-3; no clear D. This CDR3 spans 14 amino acids. CDR1 and CDR2 from the germline V gene are SGHNT and YYREEE (reference sequence). V gave up 4 bases and J gave up 2 bases, with 11 bases separating them. Full variable domain (outside the CDR3, taken from reference TRBV5-4 and TRBJ2-3): ETGVTQSPTHLIKTRGQQVTLRCSSQSGHNTVSWYQQALGQGPQFIFQYYREEENGRGNFPPRFSGLQFPNYSSELNVNALELDDSALYLCASSLPTVTDTQYFGPGTRLTVL.

This chain links TRBV5-4 with TRBJ2-6; D is undetermined. V was cut by 9 bases and J by 0 bases, with 13 bases left in between. The CDR3 extends over 15 amino acids. Germline V CDR1 and CDR2: SGHNT, YYREEE (reference sequence). The chain's CDR3 is CATINGVSGANVLTF. The CDR3 coding sequence is TGTGCCACGATCAACGGAGTCTCTGGGGCCAACGTCCTGACTTTC.

This clone has just one count. The J gene is TRBJ1-2, the V gene TRBV19; TRBD1 matches at 11 bases. Trimming took 5 bases from V and 4 from J; bases not matched to a gene: 6. Germline CDR1 LNHDA, CDR2 SQIVND (reference sequence). This CDR3 is 15 amino acids long. The CDR3, as DNA: TGTGCCAGTAGTTTCCGGACAGGGGGCGCCTATGGCTACACCTTC. Translated: CASSFRTGGAYGYTF. The full variable domain, with the rest looked up from reference TRBV19 and TRBJ1-2, is DGGITQSPKYLFRKEGQNVTLSCEQNLNHDAMYWYRQDPGQGLRLIYYSQIVNDFQKGDIAEGYSVSREKKESFPLTVTSAQKNPTAFYLCASSFRTGGAYGYTFGSGTRLTVV.

This clone was counted once. This chain links TRBV9 with TRBJ2-2, with TRBD1 identical over 9 bases. The CDR3 loop spans 15 amino acids. V was clipped by 3 bases and J by 5 bases; unmatched bases: 5. The germline V gene has CDR1 SGDLS and CDR2 YYNGEE. CDR3 in DNA: TGTGCCAGCAGCGAAGGACAGGGGCTAACCGGGGAGCTGTTTTTT. Amino acid sequence: CASSEGQGLTGELFF.

V usage is TRBV2 and J usage is TRBJ2-5, with 7 bases identical to TRBD1. Germline loops: CDR1 SNHLY, CDR2 FYNNEI. This CDR3 is 16 amino acids long. V shed 5 bases, J shed 2 bases, and the junction held 11 bases outside the gene matches. CDR3 bases: TGTGCCAGCAGTCTTTTGCCGGGACAGACACAAGAGACCCAGTACTTC. Translating gives CASSLLPGQTQETQYF.

This chain uses TRBV7-8 with TRBJ1-6; 10 nucleotides agree with TRBD1. CDR1 SGHVS and CDR2 FQNEAQ come from the germline V gene. The CDR3 sequence is 17 residues long. With 4 bases clipped from V and 7 bases from J, the junction kept 10 bases outside the gene matches. The CDR3 DNA reads TGTGCCAGCAGCTCAACTTGGACAGGGGGGAAGAATTCACCCCTCCACTTT. Translating gives CASSSTWTGGKNSPLHF.

The rearrangement links TRBV4-1 to TRBJ2-7; D tentatively fits TRBD1 or TRBD2 (6 bases each). There are 15 residues in the CDR3. CDR1 MGHRA and CDR2 YSYEKL come from the germline V gene. V was cut by 4 bases and J by 6 bases, with 19 bases left in between. The CDR3 protein is CASSPGIFGGPEQYF. The DNA for the CDR3 is TGCGCCAGCAGCCCAGGCATCTTTGGGGGGCCCGAGCAGTACTTC.

As for this clone: Distinct nucleotide sequences in the sample also encode this CDR3. The CDR3 protein is CASSGSTDTQYF. CDR3 sequence (DNA): TGTGCCAGCAGTGGGAGCACAGATACGCAGTATTTT. The chain has TRBV2 and TRBJ2-3; D not certain. Germline V CDR1 and CDR2: SNHLY, FYNNEI. The CDR3 covers 12 residues. With 4 bases removed from V and 0 bases from J, the gap between germline ends came to 2 bases. The entire variable domain, with the rest obtained from reference TRBV2 and TRBJ2-3, is as follows: EPEVTQTPSHQVTQMGQEVILRCVPISNHLYFYWYRQILGQKVEFLVSFYNNEISEKSEIFDDQFSVERPDGSNFTLKIRSTKLEDSAMYFCASSGSTDTQYFGPGTRLTVL.

The rearrangement links TRBV11-2 to TRBJ1-6, with a weak D call TRBD1 (5 bases). The CDR3 is 15 amino acids. Trimming left V 5 bases short and J 10 bases short, with 18 bases between. CDR1 is SGHAT, CDR2 FQNNGV, per germline. CDR3 sequence reads: CASSRGERGVSPLHF. The CDR3 DNA reads TGTGCCAGCAGCCGGGGGGAGAGGGGAGTGTCACCCCTCCACTTT.

The chain carries TRBV4-3 and TRBJ2-1; tentatively, D is TRBD1 (6 bases). V was pared by 3 bases and J by 6 bases, with 18 bases between. CDR1 and CDR2 from the germline V gene are LGHNA and YSLEER. This CDR3 contains 16 residues. The CDR3 bases are TGCGCCAGCAGCCACCTCCACCAGGGGCTGGGCAATGAGCAGTTCTTC. This gives the protein CASSHLHQGLGNEQFF.

This chain links TRBV9 with TRBJ2-5; D is ambiguous. CDR1 SGDLS and CDR2 YYNGEE come from the germline V gene. V dropped 4 bases and J dropped 4 bases, with 5 bases sitting between them. The CDR3 sequence is 11 residues long. This CDR3 reads CASSSGETQYF. The CDR3 nucleotides are TGTGCCAGCAGCTCTGGAGAGACCCAGTACTTC.

This clone is a singleton in its sample. The genes are TRBV11-2 and TRBJ2-1; 9 positions agree with TRBD2. Germline V gene lookup returns CDR1 SGHAT and CDR2 FQNNGV. V lost 6 bases to trimming and J lost 3 bases; unmatched junction nucleotides: 9. CDR3 size: 16 residues. The CDR3 DNA reads as TGTGCCAGCAGTTCGAAGCGGGAGGAGAACTACAATGAGCAGTTCTTC. Residues: CASSSKREENYNEQFF.

This clone was seen only once. The chain couples TRBV5-1 to TRBJ2-1, with TRBD2 matching over 10 bases. Per the germline V gene, CDR1 is SGHRS and CDR2 is YFSETQ. The CDR3 is 15 amino acids. V shed 7 bases, J shed 5 bases, and the junction held 9 bases outside the gene matches. The CDR3: CASYTTSGANNEQFF. The CDR3 coding sequence is TGCGCCAGCTACACTACTAGCGGGGCGAACAATGAGCAGTTCTTC.

The CDR3 DNA is TGTGCCAGCAGCGAGGGGGTTAGAGACAGGGGCAATCAGCCCCAGCATTTT. It specifies CASSEGVRDRGNQPQHF. This chain connects TRBV9 to TRBJ1-5; 7 bases are shared with TRBD1. Trimming took 3 bases from V and 2 from J; bases not matched to a gene: 11. The CDR3 consists of 17 residues. Germline V gene data show CDR1 as SGDLS and CDR2 as YYNGEE. Together with reference TRBV9 and TRBJ1-5, the CDR3 gives the full variable domain: DSGVTQTPKHLITATGQRVTLRCSPRSGDLSVYWYQQSLDQGLQFLIQYYNGEERAKGNILERFSAQQFPDLHSELNLSSLELGDSALYFCASSEGVRDRGNQPQHFGDGTRLSIL.

The chain joins TRBV6-5 to TRBJ1-1, with 9 bases identical to TRBD1. Trimming cost V 6 bases and J 5 bases; bases outside gene matches: 7. The CDR3 consists of 14 residues. Germline CDR1 MNHEY, CDR2 SVGAGI. The CDR3 sequence is CASSPWTGETEAFF. The CDR3, as DNA: TGTGCCAGCAGCCCCTGGACAGGGGAAACTGAAGCTTTCTTT.

The chain joins TRBV6-6 to TRBJ2-5; TRBD2 might be the D (6 bases). The ends were cut back, 8 bases at V and 1 base at J, with 8 bases in the middle. This CDR3 spans 12 amino acids. Germline V gene data show CDR1 as MNHNY and CDR2 as SVGAGI (reference sequence). The CDR3 nucleotides are TGTGCCAGCCGGGACTCCCAAGAGACCCAGTACTTC. Translated, it gives CASRDSQETQYF.

This chain links TRBV6-5 with TRBJ1-1; D ambiguous. This CDR3 is 14 amino acids long. Germline CDR1 MNHEY, CDR2 SVGAGI. V lost 6 bases and J lost 0, with 11 bases in between. The CDR3 DNA follows: TGTGCCAGCAGGCAGCGGGGATTGAACACTGAAGCTTTCTTT. It codes for CASRQRGLNTEAFF.

V and J are TRBV10-3 and TRBJ2-7; weak D call: TRBD1 (6 bases). Germline V gene lookup returns CDR1 ENHRY and CDR2 SYGVKD. Trimming shortened V by 3 bases and J by 0 bases, and 12 bases separated the two germline ends. This CDR3 contains 15 residues. DNA of the CDR3: TGTGCCATCAGTGAAGGGGACATGAGCTCCTACGAGCAGTACTTC. It specifies CAISEGDMSSYEQYF.

The chain couples TRBV7-2 to TRBJ2-5, with TRBD2 matching over 15 bases. The CDR3 runs 17 residues. V lost 5 bases, J lost 1 base, and 5 bases stayed unmatched. CDR1 and CDR2 from the germline V gene are SGHTA and FQGNSA. CDR3: CASSRGTSGRFQETQYF. For the CDR3, the DNA is TGTGCCAGCAGCCGTGGGACTAGCGGGAGGTTCCAAGAGACCCAGTACTTC.

This chain joins TRBV27 and TRBJ1-2; TRBD1 matches 9 bases. V shed 6 bases, J shed 4 bases, and the junction held 12 bases outside the gene matches. The CDR3 length is 16 residues. Germline CDR1 MNHEY, CDR2 SMNVEV (reference sequence). The CDR3 spells CASRPSGTGWVYGYTF. Here the CDR3 DNA reads TGTGCCAGCAGACCCTCCGGGACAGGGTGGGTCTATGGCTACACCTTC.

This chain joins TRBV12-5 and TRBJ2-2; D uncertain. This CDR3 comprises 13 residues. Germline V gives CDR1 LGHNT, CDR2 FRNRAP. Trimming left V 5 bases short and J 7 bases short, with 11 bases between. The CDR3 is CASGRDGVGELFF. For the CDR3, the DNA is TGTGCTAGTGGTAGAGATGGGGTCGGGGAGCTGTTTTTT.

V is TRBV28 and J is TRBJ2-7; TRBD2 matches 10 bases. V gave up 7 bases and J gave up 1 base; unmatched junction bases: 16. CDR1 is MDHEN and CDR2 is SYDVKM in the germline V gene. This CDR3 is 18 amino acids long. CDR3 loop: CASTVAGGSTLASYEQYF. CDR3 coding DNA: TGTGCCAGCACGGTAGCGGGGGGTTCGACCCTGGCATCCTACGAGCAGTACTTC.

This clone was recorded only once. The junction departs from germline at one end; a sequencing error may be responsible. The chain links TRBV6-6 to TRBJ1-2, with D hard to call. This CDR3 region has 14 residues. CDR1 is MNHNY and CDR2 is SVGAGI in the germline V gene (reference sequence). The CDR3: CASSYLAGEGSTPF. CDR3 nucleotide sequence: TGTGCCAGCAGTTACTTGGCGGGCGAGGGATCCACACCCTTC.

The gene calls are TRBV2 and TRBJ1-1, with a tentative D call TRBD1 (5 bases). This CDR3 is 17 amino acids long. Germline CDR1 is SNHLY and CDR2 is FYNNEI. Trimming left V 6 bases short and J 0 bases short, with 20 bases between. CDR3 nucleotide sequence: TGTGCCAGCAGCACTGACAGCTACTATACTATGAACACTGAAGCTTTCTTT. This translates into CASSTDSYYTMNTEAFF.

This sequence joins TRBV27 and TRBJ1-2; tentatively, D is TRBD1 (5 bases). Germline CDR1 MNHEY, CDR2 SMNVEV (reference sequence). There are 14 residues in the CDR3. The V and J ends lost 2 bases and 7 bases respectively, with 14 bases between them. In nucleotides, the CDR3 is TGTGCCAGCAGTTTAGGTGGGCAGGGAGGTGGCTACACCTTC. As protein: CASSLGGQGGGYTF.

About this clone itself: Within the sample, other DNA sequences also encode this same CDR3. The V call is TRBV7-3, the J call TRBJ2-2; D is unresolved. The CDR3 has 12 residues. Germline CDR1 is SGHTA and CDR2 is FQGTGA. V was trimmed by 5 bases and J by 6 bases, leaving 7 bases between them. CDR3 in DNA: TGTGCCAGCAGCCTTCCTCCCGGGGAGCTGTTTTTT. This codes for CASSLPPGELFF. Full variable domain (outside the CDR3, taken from reference TRBV7-3 and TRBJ2-2): GAGVSQTPSNKVTEKGKYVELRCDPISGHTALYWYRQSLGQGPEFLIYFQGTGAADDSGLPNDRFFAVRPEGSVSTLKIQRTERGDSAVYLCASSLPPGELFFGEGSRLTVL.